This entry concerns a single T cell receptor beta chain. At one end the junction does not follow the germline gene, possibly because of a read error. This record belongs to a study of blood T cells in healthy people across ages. The CDR3 runs 14 residues. Germline V CDR1 and CDR2: SEHNR, FQNEAQ (reference sequence). A second PCR, run for roughly 7 to 12 cycles, used a sample-barcoded 5' primer plus a J-beta primer mix. TCRdb itself ran the 5' RACE reads through MiXCR, one entry per CDR3 protein. The data show 1.5 million to 2 million distinct CDR3 sequences, about 35% seen once. Extraction of total RNA produced a minimum of 5 micrograms from each sample.

The sequencing sample was made of blood. The sequence was collected from a woman between 25 and 40 years old in good health. The chain is built from TRBV7-9 and TRBJ2-3; D remains ambiguous. The CDR3 is CTSSRDGNTDTQYF. DNA for the CDR3: TGTACCAGCAGCCGCGACGGAAACACAGATACGCAGTATTTT.